A single sample gave rise to the 32 T cell receptor beta chains below, sequenced in a study of T cell responses to AZD1222 COVID-19 vaccine. Only in-frame clones appear in the TCRdb table, and some are missing; sequencing was by immunoSEQ multiplex PCR. The table has around 89,000 clones, more than 75% seen once; the top ten hold about a tenth. The specimen was peripheral blood, collected on day 0 of AZD1222 vaccination. These receptors were collected from an adult in good health.

This chain joins TRBV6-5 and TRBJ2-7; the D is unclear. The CDR3 is 13 amino acids. V lost 6 bases and J 2 bases, leaving 11 bases between the germline ends. Germline V gene lookup returns CDR1 MNHEY and CDR2 SVGAGI. CDR3 sequence reads: CASSAEGTYEQYF. The CDR3 nucleotides read TGTGCCAGCAGCGCCGAAGGTACCTACGAGCAGTACTTC.

DNA of the CDR3: TGCGCCAGCAGCTATGACAGGGGGTCTGGTGGCTACACCTTC. Protein: CASSYDRGSGGYTF. V and J are TRBV4-1 and TRBJ1-2, with 9 nucleotides matching TRBD1. This CDR3 is 14 amino acids long. The J segment lost 7 bases and the V segment lost 5 bases, leaving 8 bases of the junction unmatched. Looked up from germline, CDR1 is MGHRA and CDR2 is YSYEKL.

The chain joins TRBV7-2 to TRBJ2-1, with D perhaps matching TRBD1 or TRBD2 (5 bases each). V was pared by 5 bases and J by 9 bases, with 8 bases between. Germline values: CDR1 SGHTA, CDR2 FQGNSA. The CDR3 runs 11 residues. The CDR3 DNA is TGTGCCAGCAGCACCGGGACTGAGCAGTTCTTC. Its translation is CASSTGTEQFF.

This clone came up a few times. This chain joins TRBV5-4 and TRBJ2-3, with 7 bases aligning to TRBD2. The CDR3 runs 16 residues. Trimming cost V 2 bases and J 0 bases; bases outside gene matches: 6. Germline CDR1 is SGHNT and CDR2 is YYREEE (reference sequence). The CDR3 region has the DNA TGTGCCAGCAGCTTCCGGGCTAGCGGAAGCACAGATACGCAGTATTTT. This sequence encodes CASSFRASGSTDTQYF.

The CDR3: CASSRRDGITGELFF. The DNA for the CDR3 is TGTGCCAGCAGCCGCCGGGACGGCATCACCGGGGAGCTGTTTTTT. This chain links TRBV9 with TRBJ2-2; D assignment may be TRBD1 or TRBD2 (5 bases each). CDR3 length: 15 amino acids. Per germline, CDR1 SGDLS and CDR2 YYNGEE. Deletions cut 4 bases from V and 4 bases from J, with 14 bases between.

V gene TRBV10-1 combines with J gene TRBJ2-3; the match to TRBD2 covers 10 bases. The CDR3 sequence is 15 residues long. CDR1 is WNHNN and CDR2 is SYGVQD in the germline V gene (reference sequence). V lost 3 bases and J lost 8; bases outside the gene matches: 8. For the CDR3, the DNA is TGCGCCAGCAGTGAACGAGCTAGCGGGGGTCCTACGCAGTATTTT. This codes for CASSERASGGPTQYF.

The rearrangement links TRBV28 to TRBJ2-7, with D perhaps TRBD1 (5 bases). Looked up from germline, CDR1 is MDHEN and CDR2 is SYDVKM. The CDR3 is 14 residues long. V was shortened by 6 bases and J by 6 bases, with 18 bases between the two germline ends. CDR3 sequence reads: CASSRVVGVREQYF. The CDR3 region has the DNA TGTGCCAGCAGCCGAGTCGTAGGGGTCCGCGAGCAGTACTTC.

The V and J genes are TRBV7-6 and TRBJ2-7, with D uncertain. The V gene lost 6 bases and the J gene lost 0 bases, with 12 bases spanning the gap. CDR1 SGHVS and CDR2 FNYEAQ come from the germline V gene. This CDR3 spans 14 amino acids. DNA for the CDR3: TGTGCCAGCAGGGAGAGTCGAGCCTCCTACGAGCAGTACTTC. Translated, it gives CASRESRASYEQYF.

This rearrangement joins TRBV7-2 to TRBJ2-1; 7 bases fit TRBD1. CDR1 SGHTA and CDR2 FQGNSA come from the germline V gene. This CDR3 contains 14 residues. V was pared by 5 bases and J by 5 bases, with 6 bases of the junction left unmatched. CDR3 sequence reads: CASSEDRWDNEQFF. DNA for the CDR3: TGTGCCAGCAGCGAGGACAGGTGGGACAATGAGCAGTTCTTC.

Only one count was recorded for this clone. The chain combines TRBV11-2 with TRBJ2-7; the D is unclear. V lost 5 bases to trimming and J lost 0 bases, with 5 bases between them. CDR1 SGHAT and CDR2 FQNNGV come from the germline V gene. The CDR3 has 12 amino acids. The CDR3 spells CASSPDSYEQYF. CDR3 nucleotides: TGTGCCAGCAGCCCGGACTCCTACGAGCAGTACTTC.

The chain employs TRBV3-1 (or the pseudogene TRBV3-2) and TRBJ2-5, with 8 positions matching TRBD1. CDR3 size: 14 residues. Looked up from germline, CDR1 is LGHDT and CDR2 is YNNKEL (reference sequence). V was pared by 4 bases and J by 2 bases, with 3 bases of the junction left unmatched. DNA of the CDR3: TGTGCCAGCAGCCCCCGGACAGGGCAAGAGACCCAGTACTTC. Translated: CASSPRTGQETQYF.

The CDR3 coding sequence is TGTGCCACCAGTGACCCTCTCGCTGGGACGGTCCATGGCTACACCTTC. Its protein is CATSDPLAGTVHGYTF. V and J are TRBV24-1 and TRBJ1-2; maybe TRBD1 (5 bases). Germline assignment: CDR1 KGHDR and CDR2 SFDVKD. The CDR3 length is 16 residues. Trimming stripped 4 bases from V and 6 bases from J, with 20 bases between.

This sequence joins TRBV5-1 and TRBJ2-3, with D tentatively TRBD1 or TRBD2 (6 bases each). Germline assignment: CDR1 SGHRS and CDR2 YFSETQ. Trimming cost V 6 bases and J 3 bases, with 20 bases left between them. The CDR3 extends over 16 amino acids. The CDR3, as DNA: TGCGCCAGCAAAATTGAGGAGGGGGTAGGGACAGATACGCAGTATTTT. This encodes CASKIEEGVGTDTQYF.

This clone was observed a few times. The rearrangement uses TRBV15 and TRBJ1-5; 11 bases are shared with TRBD1. This CDR3 is 16 amino acids long. The germline gives CDR1 LNHNV, CDR2 YYDKDF (reference sequence). The trim removed 2 bases at V and 6 bases at J, leaving 6 bases unmatched. The CDR3 loop is CATSRPGTGGFQPQHF. CDR3 DNA: TGTGCCACCAGCAGACCCGGGACAGGGGGTTTTCAGCCCCAGCATTTT.

The chain is built from TRBV14 and TRBJ1-2; unclear D gene. Germline V gene data show CDR1 as SGHDN and CDR2 as FVKESK. Trimming stripped 7 bases from V and 4 bases from J, with 13 bases between. The CDR3 has 13 residues. Written as DNA, the CDR3 is TGTGCCAGCAAAGGTTGGGGAGGCTATGGCTACACCTTC. Amino acid sequence: CASKGWGGYGYTF. The full variable domain, with the rest looked up from reference TRBV14 and TRBJ1-2, is EAGVTQFPSHSVIEKGQTVTLRCDPISGHDNLYWYRRVMGKEIKFLLHFVKESKQDESGMPNNRFLAERTGGTYSTLKVQPAELEDSGVYFCASKGWGGYGYTFGSGTRLTVV.

The chain joins TRBV7-2 to TRBJ2-7; 11 bases fit TRBD2. Per germline, CDR1 SGHTA and CDR2 FQGNSA. V lost 5 bases, J lost 6 bases, and 6 bases stayed unmatched. This CDR3 comprises 14 residues. CDR3 nucleotide sequence: TGTGCCAGCAGCGAAACTAGCGGGAGAGTCGAGCAGTACTTC. Residues: CASSETSGRVEQYF.

This sequence joins TRBV5-4 and TRBJ2-7; TRBD1 agrees at 9 bases. CDR3 length equals 15 residues. V lost 5 bases, J lost 3 bases, and 9 bases stayed unmatched. The germline V gene encodes CDR1 SGHNT and CDR2 YYREEE (reference sequence). For the CDR3, the DNA is TGTGCCAGCAGTTATATGGACAGGGGAATCTACGAGCAGTACTTC. Its translation: CASSYMDRGIYEQYF.

This clone was recorded only once. The rearrangement joins TRBV7-8 to TRBJ1-3; the match to TRBD1 covers 8 bases. This CDR3 region has 16 residues. The germline gives CDR1 SGHVS, CDR2 FQNEAQ. The trim removed 0 bases at V and 11 bases at J, leaving 12 bases unmatched. The CDR3 nucleotides are TGTGCCAGCAGCTTAGCCGGACAGGGAGTTACCTCGGCCATATATTTT. Its translation is CASSLAGQGVTSAIYF.

The chain uses TRBV2 and TRBJ2-7, with no clear D. Germline lookup yields CDR1 SNHLY and CDR2 FYNNEI. The CDR3 spans 11 residues. V gave up 7 bases and J gave up 3 bases, with 7 bases separating them. The CDR3 DNA sequence: TGTGCCAGCACAAACGGCTACGAGCAGTACTTC. Translated, it gives CASTNGYEQYF.

This chain connects TRBV7-2 to TRBJ2-1; 9 bases align to TRBD1. The junction had 8 bases not matched to a gene; V was cut back by 5 bases and J by 6 bases. Germline CDR1 and CDR2: SGHTA and FQGNSA. CDR3 length equals 15 residues. The CDR3 nucleotides are TGTGCCAGCAGCGAACGGACAGGGGAAGGCAATGAGCAGTTCTTC. Its translation is CASSERTGEGNEQFF.

J is TRBJ1-2 and V is TRBV30, with D tentatively TRBD1 (6 bases). Trimming left V 0 bases short and J 8 bases short, with 7 bases between. Looked up from germline, CDR1 is GTSNPN and CDR2 is SVGIG (reference sequence). The CDR3 sequence is 11 residues long. The CDR3 region has the DNA TGTGCCTGGAGTGTTGGGGGCGGCTACACCTTC. Encoded protein: CAWSVGGGYTF.

The genes are TRBV6-6 and TRBJ1-1; D uncertain. Germline values: CDR1 MNHNY, CDR2 SVGAGI (reference sequence). CDR3 size: 14 residues. V lost 8 bases and J 6 bases, leaving 19 bases between the germline ends. The CDR3 DNA reads TGTGCCAGCGACAACTTCCGGACCGCCGCTGAAGCTTTCTTT. Its protein is CASDNFRTAAEAFF.

The J gene is TRBJ2-1, the V gene TRBV7-3; D gene ambiguous. The CDR3 runs 13 residues. V lost 2 bases and J lost 5, with 7 bases in between. In germline, CDR1 is SGHTA, CDR2 FQGTGA. CDR3: CASSLPGDNEQFF. CDR3 DNA: TGTGCCAGCAGCTTACCAGGTGACAATGAGCAGTTCTTC.

The CDR3 spells CASSRGQPTNEKLFF. As DNA, the CDR3 is TGTGCCAGCAGCCGGGGACAGCCAACTAATGAAAAACTGTTTTTT. The V gene is TRBV5-6, the J gene TRBJ1-4; TRBD1 aligns across 7 bases. With 4 bases clipped from V and 0 bases from J, the junction kept 3 bases outside the gene matches. CDR3 length: 15 amino acids. CDR1 SGHDT and CDR2 YYEEEE come from the germline V gene.

The rearrangement joins TRBV2 to TRBJ2-7; TRBD1 agrees at 8 bases. Germline CDR1 and CDR2: SNHLY and FYNNEI. The CDR3 runs 13 residues. The junction had 4 bases not matched to a gene; V was cut back by 8 bases and J by 1 base. CDR3 sequence reads: CASADRVSYEQYF. Written as DNA, the CDR3 is TGTGCCAGCGCGGACAGGGTATCCTACGAGCAGTACTTC.

The chain carries TRBV7-2 and TRBJ2-3; 11 bases line up with TRBD2. With 7 bases clipped from V and 4 bases from J, the junction kept 4 bases outside the gene matches. This CDR3 has 14 residues. CDR1 and CDR2 from the germline V gene are SGHTA and FQGNSA. Written as DNA, the CDR3 is TGTGCCAGCAACCTAGCGGGAGGTGCAGATACGCAGTATTTT. Translating gives CASNLAGGADTQYF.

J is TRBJ2-7 and V is TRBV30, with 7 positions matching TRBD1. Unmatched junction bases numbered 0, after V lost 1 base and J lost 6 bases. Germline V gene data show CDR1 as GTSNPN and CDR2 as SVGIG (reference sequence). The CDR3 loop spans 11 amino acids. The CDR3 coding sequence is TGTGCCTGGAGTGCAGGGGGCGAGCAGTACTTC. It translates to CAWSAGGEQYF.

J is TRBJ2-7 and V is TRBV5-8, with D maybe TRBD1 (6 bases). V shed 4 bases and J shed 5 bases, with 19 bases lying between them. CDR3 length: 15 residues. The V gene's germline CDR1 is SGHTS and CDR2 YDEGEE. The CDR3 DNA is TGTGCCAGCAGCGTTGGGGGCCGGAAGGGACACGAGCAGTACTTC. Its translation is CASSVGGRKGHEQYF.

CDR3 bases: TGCAGCGTTGTAGGCAGGGCGATGAACACTGAAGCTTTCTTT. Protein: CSVVGRAMNTEAFF. The chain recombines TRBV29-1 with TRBJ1-1; tentative D call: TRBD1 (5 bases). V was trimmed by 4 bases and J by 0 bases, leaving 12 bases between them. CDR3 length equals 14 residues. The germline V gene encodes CDR1 SQVTM and CDR2 ANQGSEA.

This CDR3 is CASSLRAPNTEAFF. CDR3 nucleotide sequence: TGCGCCAGCAGCTTGCGGGCCCCGAACACTGAAGCTTTCTTT. V usage is TRBV5-1 and J usage is TRBJ1-1; D is uncertain. Germline values: CDR1 SGHRS, CDR2 YFSETQ. CDR3 length: 14 amino acids. Trimming took 1 base from V and 1 from J, leaving 8 bases between them.

The J gene is TRBJ2-2, the V gene TRBV2; a possible D gene is TRBD1 (6 bases). V gave up 7 bases and J gave up 4 bases, with 10 bases separating them. CDR1 and CDR2 from the germline V gene are SNHLY and FYNNEI. There are 13 residues in the CDR3. The CDR3 DNA sequence: TGTGCCAGCACCAGGACAGCCACCGGGGAGCTGTTTTTT. Protein product: CASTRTATGELFF.

The chain is built from TRBV18 and TRBJ2-3; TRBD2 matches 10 bases. There are 16 residues in the CDR3. V lost 2 bases and J lost 2; bases outside the gene matches: 4. Germline CDR1 is KGHSH and CDR2 is LQKENI. CDR3 coding DNA: TGTGCCAGCTCACCAAAACTAGCGGGGATCACAGATACGCAGTATTTT. This codes for CASSPKLAGITDTQYF.